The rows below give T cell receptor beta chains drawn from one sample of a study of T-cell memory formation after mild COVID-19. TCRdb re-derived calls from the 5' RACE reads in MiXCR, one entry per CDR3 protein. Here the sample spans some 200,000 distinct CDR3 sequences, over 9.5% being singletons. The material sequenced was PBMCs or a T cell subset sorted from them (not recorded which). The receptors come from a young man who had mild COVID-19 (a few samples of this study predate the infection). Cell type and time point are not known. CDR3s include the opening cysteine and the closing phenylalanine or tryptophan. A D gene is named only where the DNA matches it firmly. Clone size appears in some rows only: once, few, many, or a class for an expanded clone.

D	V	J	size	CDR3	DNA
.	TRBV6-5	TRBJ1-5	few	CASSYNNRQPQHF	TGTGCCAGCAGTTACAATAACCGGCAGCCCCAGCATTTT
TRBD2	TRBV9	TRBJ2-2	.	CASSVSLAGPSMVTGELFF	TGTGCCAGCAGCGTATCACTAGCGGGCCCCAGTATGGTGACCGGGGAGCTGTTTTTT
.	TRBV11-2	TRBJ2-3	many	CASSPGDTQYF	TGTGCCAGTAGTCCTGGAGATACGCAGTATTTT
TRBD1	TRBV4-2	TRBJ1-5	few	CASSEEDRPNQPQHF	TGTGCCAGCAGCGAAGAGGACAGGCCCAATCAGCCCCAGCATTTT
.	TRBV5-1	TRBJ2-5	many	CASGGGAQETQYF	TGCGCCAGCGGCGGGGGCGCCCAAGAGACCCAGTACTTC
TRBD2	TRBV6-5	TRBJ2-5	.	CASSASGEGLETQYF	TGTGCCAGCAGTGCAAGCGGGGAGGGTCTAGAGACCCAGTACTTC
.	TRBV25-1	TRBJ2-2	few	CASYPGGTATTGELFF	TGTGCCAGCTATCCCGGAGGGACAGCGACCACCGGGGAGCTGTTTTTT
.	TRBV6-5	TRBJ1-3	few	CASRDRGNTIYF	TGTGCCAGCAGAGACAGGGGAAACACCATATATTTT
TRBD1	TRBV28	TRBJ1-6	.	CASSSDRGRSPLHF	TGTGCCAGCAGTTCGGACAGGGGGAGGTCACCCCTCCACTTT
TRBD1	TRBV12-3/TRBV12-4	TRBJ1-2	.	CASGWDRSTIYGYTF	TGTGCCAGCGGATGGGACAGGAGTACCATCTATGGCTACACCTTC
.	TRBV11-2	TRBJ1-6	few	CASSLTGDYNSPLHF	TGTGCCAGCAGCTTGACGGGAGACTATAATTCACCCCTCCACTTT
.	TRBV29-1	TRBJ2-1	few	CSVEERTPFF	TGCAGCGTTGAAGAGAGAACTCCGTTCTTC
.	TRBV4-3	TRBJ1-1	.	CASSQDRFAEAFF	TGCGCCAGCAGCCAAGACAGGTTCGCTGAAGCTTTCTTT
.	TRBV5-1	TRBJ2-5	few	CASSSGRVQETQYF	TGCGCCAGCAGCTCTGGCCGGGTCCAAGAGACCCAGTACTTC
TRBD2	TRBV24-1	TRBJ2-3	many	CATSPASGGADTQYF	TGTGCCACCAGTCCTGCTAGCGGGGGGGCAGATACGCAGTATTTT
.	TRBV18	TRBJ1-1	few	CASSPPQLGGTEAFF	TGTGCCAGCTCACCACCGCAGCTGGGGGGCACTGAAGCTTTCTTT
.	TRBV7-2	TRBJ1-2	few	CASRYGEERGYTF	TGTGCCAGCCGGTATGGAGAGGAACGGGGCTACACCTTC
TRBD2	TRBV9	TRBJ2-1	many	CASSPGAASGSYNEQFF	TGTGCCAGCAGCCCTGGGGCGGCTAGCGGGTCTTACAATGAGCAGTTCTTC
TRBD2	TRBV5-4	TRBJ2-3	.	CASSLLRGGGAGTDTQYF	TGTGCCAGCAGCTTGTTACGGGGCGGGGGGGCCGGCACAGATACGCAGTATTTT
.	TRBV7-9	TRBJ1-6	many	CASSPGLSGNSPLHF	TGTGCCAGCAGCCCTGGCTTGTCCGGGAATTCACCCCTCCACTTT
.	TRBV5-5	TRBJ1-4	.	CASTNLGRALFF	TGTGCCAGCACAAATCTGGGACGGGCACTGTTTTTT
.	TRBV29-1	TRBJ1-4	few	CSVGDDQKLFF	TGCAGCGTTGGCGATGACCAAAAACTGTTTTTT
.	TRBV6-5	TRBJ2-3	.	CASSYGGRTDTQYF	TGTGCCAGCAGTTACGGCGGACGCACAGATACGCAGTATTTT
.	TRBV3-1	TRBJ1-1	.	CASRGVWDTEAFF	TGTGCCAGCCGGGGCGTGTGGGACACTGAAGCTTTCTTT
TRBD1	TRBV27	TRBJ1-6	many	CASSPDRGRGGLSPLHF	TGTGCCAGCAGTCCGGACAGGGGGCGCGGAGGCTTGTCACCCCTCCACTTT
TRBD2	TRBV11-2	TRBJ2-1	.	CASSPRTSPYNEQFF	TGTGCCAGCAGCCCGCGGACTAGCCCCTACAATGAGCAGTTCTTC
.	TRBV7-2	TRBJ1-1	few	CASTFGRATEAFF	TGTGCCAGCACCTTCGGGAGGGCCACTGAAGCTTTCTTT
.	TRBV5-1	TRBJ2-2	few	CASSLYGADTGELFF	TGCGCCAGCAGCTTGTACGGGGCCGACACCGGGGAGCTGTTTTTT
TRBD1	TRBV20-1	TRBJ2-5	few	CSARAGQGRWDQYF	TGCAGTGCTAGAGCCGGACAGGGGAGGTGGGACCAGTACTTC
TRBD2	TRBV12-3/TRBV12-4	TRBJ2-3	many	CASSIQSGGTDTQYF	TGTGCCAGCAGCATACAGAGCGGGGGAACAGATACGCAGTATTTT
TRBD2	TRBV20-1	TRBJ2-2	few	CSSGGATGELFF	TGCAGTAGCGGGGGGGCCACCGGGGAGCTGTTTTTT
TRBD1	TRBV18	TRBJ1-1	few	CASSSTGRDTEAFF	TGTGCCAGCTCATCGACAGGGAGGGACACTGAAGCTTTCTTT
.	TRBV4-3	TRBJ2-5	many	CASSQDVGETQYF	TGCGCCAGCAGCCAAGATGTGGGAGAGACCCAGTACTTC
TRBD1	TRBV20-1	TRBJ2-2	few	CSARDRRTGGTGELFF	TGCAGTGCTAGAGACCGTCGGACAGGGGGAACCGGGGAGCTGTTTTTT
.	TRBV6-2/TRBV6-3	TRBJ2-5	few	CASKLQGGLEETQYF	TGTGCCAGCAAACTACAGGGAGGTCTGGAGGAGACCCAGTACTTC
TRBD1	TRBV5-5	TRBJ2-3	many	CASSLDRGTDTQYF	TGTGCCAGCAGCTTGGACAGGGGGACAGATACGCAGTATTTT
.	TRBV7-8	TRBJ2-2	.	CASSPVPPLRAQNTGELFF	TGTGCCAGCAGCCCTGTTCCCCCCCTGAGGGCCCAGAACACCGGGGAGCTGTTTTTT
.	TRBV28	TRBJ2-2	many	CASGGQPGELFF	TGTGCCAGCGGAGGACAGCCCGGGGAGCTGTTTTTT
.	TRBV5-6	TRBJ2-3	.	CASSKVGFTDTQYF	TGTGCCAGCAGCAAGGTCGGATTCACAGATACGCAGTATTTT
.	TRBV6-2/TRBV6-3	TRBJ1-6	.	CASNQVRGVKSPLHF	TGTGCCAGCAACCAAGTACGAGGGGTGAAGTCACCCCTCCACTTT
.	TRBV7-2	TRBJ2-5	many	CASSLDGAGLRTQYF	TGTGCCAGCAGCTTAGATGGGGCAGGGCTACGGACCCAGTACTTC
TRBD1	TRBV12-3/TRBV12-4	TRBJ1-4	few	CASSSWTGGAEKLFF	TGTGCCAGCAGTTCTTGGACAGGGGGCGCGGAAAAACTGTTTTTT
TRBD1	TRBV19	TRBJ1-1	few	CASRSGTGNINTEAFF	TGTGCCAGTAGGAGCGGGACAGGGAATATTAACACTGAAGCTTTCTTT
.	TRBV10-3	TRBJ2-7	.	CAISQNYEQYF	TGTGCCATCAGCCAAAACTACGAGCAGTACTTC
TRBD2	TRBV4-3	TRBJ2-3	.	CASSQEPGGRKDTQYF	TGCGCCAGCAGCCAAGAGCCGGGGGGGCGGAAAGATACGCAGTATTTT
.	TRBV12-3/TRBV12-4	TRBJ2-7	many	CASSSSWGLGRRWEQYF	TGTGCCAGCAGTTCGTCTTGGGGTCTAGGGAGACGTTGGGAGCAGTACTTC
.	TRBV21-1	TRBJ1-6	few	CASSQALYSPLHF	TGTGCCAGCAGCCAGGCCCTGTATTCACCCCTCCACTTT
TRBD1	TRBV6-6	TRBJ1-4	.	CASSPDRGGGEKLFF	TGTGCCAGCAGTCCGGACAGGGGGGGTGGAGAAAAACTGTTTTTT
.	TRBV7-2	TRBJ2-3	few	CASSLGTPRTDTQYF	TGTGCCAGCAGCTTAGGGACTCCCCGCACAGATACGCAGTATTTT
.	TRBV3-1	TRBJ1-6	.	CASSQVRGSPLHF	TGTGCCAGCAGCCAAGTGAGGGGTTCACCCCTCCACTTT
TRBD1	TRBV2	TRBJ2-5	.	CASSGTDRGTQYF	TGTGCCAGCAGTGGGACGGACAGGGGGACCCAGTACTTC
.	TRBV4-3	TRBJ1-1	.	CASSQEMEGITEAFF	TGCGCCAGCAGCCAAGAGATGGAGGGGATCACTGAAGCTTTCTTT
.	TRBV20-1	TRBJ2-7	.	CSARDSGGTSYEQYF	TGCAGTGCTAGAGATTCCGGGGGCACCTCCTACGAGCAGTACTTC
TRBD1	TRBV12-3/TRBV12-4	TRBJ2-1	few	CASSPRTGSYNEQFF	TGTGCCAGCAGTCCCCGGACAGGCTCCTACAATGAGCAGTTCTTC
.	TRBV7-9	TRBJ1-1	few	CASSFQGKTEAFF	TGTGCCAGCAGCTTCCAGGGAAAGACTGAAGCTTTCTTT